This entry lists 30 T cell receptor beta chains sequenced from one sample in a study of T cells after yellow fever vaccination. Via MiXCR, TCRdb re-called the 5' RACE reads, giving one row per CDR3 protein. The table has some 320,000 distinct CDR3 sequences, approximately 10% seen once. Sequencing was performed on CD4+ T cells sorted from PBMCs, taken 5 days after the yellow fever booster vaccination. The origin of the receptors is a man in his late teens or twenties who received the YFV17D yellow fever vaccine.

This clonotype occurred many times. The V and J genes are TRBV3-1 and TRBJ2-5; D gene unclear. Trimming removed 4 bases at V and 0 bases at J, with 3 bases between. The CDR3 spans 12 residues. Germline V lookup: CDR1 LGHDT, CDR2 YNNKEL (reference sequence). CDR3 loop: CASSLNQETQYF. The CDR3 region has the DNA TGTGCCAGCAGCCTCAACCAAGAGACCCAGTACTTC.

The chain joins TRBV4-3 to TRBJ2-2; D might be TRBD1 (5 bases). The germline gives CDR1 LGHNA, CDR2 YSLEER. The V end lost 0 bases, the J end lost 6 bases, and 8 bases lay between the germline ends. The CDR3 has 14 amino acids. The CDR3 region is CASSQESRAGELFF. The CDR3 DNA reads as TGCGCCAGCAGCCAAGAAAGCAGGGCCGGGGAGCTGTTTTTT.

This clonotype was found many times. The chain carries TRBV7-3 and TRBJ2-3; no definite D call. The CDR3 consists of 13 residues. The germline V and J ends were trimmed by 4 bases and 6 bases, with 11 bases remaining between them. Looked up from germline, CDR1 is SGHTA and CDR2 is FQGTGA. The CDR3 DNA follows: TGTGCCAGCAGCTACGTTGACTGGGATACGCAGTATTTT. This translates into CASSYVDWDTQYF.

This clonotype occurred a few times. This chain joins TRBV12-3 or TRBV12-4 and TRBJ2-3; unclear D gene. Trimming took 6 bases from V and 4 from J, leaving 11 bases between them. The CDR3 covers 13 residues. CDR3 nucleotide sequence: TGTGCCAGCAGCTTTAGGTCATCAGATACGCAGTATTTT. The encoded protein is CASSFRSSDTQYF.

This sequence joins TRBV5-1 and TRBJ2-2; weak D call: TRBD1 (6 bases). V was cut by 7 bases and J by 5 bases, with 15 bases left in between. This CDR3 is 14 amino acids long. From germline, CDR1 is SGHRS and CDR2 YFSETQ. The CDR3 spells CASFLSGTTGELFF. The DNA of the CDR3 is TGCGCCAGCTTTTTATCAGGGACAACCGGGGAGCTGTTTTTT.

This chain connects TRBV12-3 or TRBV12-4 to TRBJ2-5; TRBD2 might be the D (6 bases). CDR3 length: 15 amino acids. V was cut by 3 bases and J by 5 bases, with 16 bases left in between. Written as DNA, the CDR3 is TGTGCCAGCAGTTTCTCGGCCCAAAGCGGGGAGACCCAGTACTTC. This translates into CASSFSAQSGETQYF.

This clonotype was counted at least ten times. The gene calls are TRBV6-2 or TRBV6-3 and TRBJ1-5, with TRBD1 as a possible D gene (5 bases). The CDR3 length is 16 residues. V was clipped by 5 bases and J by 1 base, with 15 bases between them. In germline, CDR1 is MNHEY, CDR2 SVGEGT. DNA for the CDR3: TGTGCCAGCAGTCAGATACACGGGGCGAGCAATCAGCCCCAGCATTTT. It is translated as CASSQIHGASNQPQHF.

This clonotype has only a few counts. The CDR3 sequence: CASSFLISSGANVLTF. In DNA form, the CDR3 reads TGTGCCAGCAGCTTTTTAATCAGCTCTGGGGCCAACGTCCTGACTTTC. J is TRBJ2-6 and V is TRBV13; D gene unclear. Germline V lookup: CDR1 PRHDT, CDR2 FYEKMQ (reference sequence). The length of the CDR3 is 16 residues. The ends were cut back, 3 bases at V and 0 bases at J, with 9 bases in the middle.

The rearrangement links TRBV6-5 to TRBJ2-7; D ambiguous. Deletions cut 6 bases from V and 7 bases from J, with 16 bases between. The germline gives CDR1 MNHEY, CDR2 SVGAGI. The CDR3 totals 13 residues. CDR3 residues: CASSPHSDGEQYF. CDR3 sequence (DNA): TGTGCCAGCAGCCCACATTCGGACGGGGAGCAGTACTTC.

In its sample, this clonotype was seen many times. The V call is TRBV7-9, the J call TRBJ2-1, with TRBD1 identical over 7 bases. Germline-derived CDR1 and CDR2 are SEHNR and FQNEAQ (reference sequence). The CDR3 totals 12 residues. V trimming: 5 bases; J trimming: 9 bases; junction bases outside the gene matches: 4. In DNA form, the CDR3 reads TGTGCCAGCAGCGAAAGGGGGCGTGAGCAGTTCTTC. Protein: CASSERGREQFF.

This clonotype was seen a handful of times. CDR3 nucleotide sequence: TGTGCCAGCACAGGGGGTGTGAGAACTTTCTTT. This translates into CASTGGVRTFF. The V call is TRBV19, the J call TRBJ1-1, with 8 bases identical to TRBD1. V was pared by 9 bases and J by 12 bases, with 9 bases of the junction left unmatched. CDR1 is LNHDA, CDR2 SQIVND, per germline (reference sequence). This CDR3 has 11 amino acids.

The chain employs TRBV4-2 and TRBJ2-7; perhaps TRBD1 as D (5 bases). This CDR3 spans 16 amino acids. Trimming shortened V by 0 bases and J by 1 base, and 13 bases separated the two germline ends. Per the germline V gene, CDR1 is LGHNA and CDR2 is YNFKEQ. The CDR3 DNA is TGTGCCAGCAGCCAAGAGGGTAACAGGTTGTCCTACGAGCAGTACTTC. Translated, it gives CASSQEGNRLSYEQYF.

V is TRBV7-3 and J is TRBJ2-3, with 7 bases aligning to TRBD1. The CDR3 sequence is 12 residues long. Germline CDR1 SGHTA, CDR2 FQGTGA. V was clipped by 8 bases and J by 1 base; unmatched bases: 0. The CDR3 loop reads CASGQGTDTQYF. The CDR3, as DNA: TGTGCCAGCGGACAGGGCACAGATACGCAGTATTTT.

In this sample, this clonotype turned up many times. This chain links TRBV6-5 with TRBJ1-5; a weak D match, TRBD1 (5 bases). The V and J ends lost 8 bases and 2 bases respectively, with 10 bases between them. This CDR3 contains 13 residues. Germline CDR1 is MNHEY and CDR2 is SVGAGI. CDR3 residues: CASQQGGNQPQHF. The CDR3 nucleotides read TGTGCCAGCCAGCAGGGAGGCAATCAGCCCCAGCATTTT.

This clonotype has just a few counts. This chain connects TRBV29-1 to TRBJ2-1, with TRBD2 matching 10 bases. CDR3 length equals 13 residues. Germline V gene data show CDR1 as SQVTM and CDR2 as ANQGSEA. J lost 7 bases, V lost 8 bases, and 8 bases had no gene match. CDR3 DNA: TGCAGCAGCGGGGGGGGCCATTTAAATGAGCAGTTCTTC. It yields the protein CSSGGGHLNEQFF.

This clonotype was counted ten times or more. This chain connects TRBV3-1 to TRBJ2-7; 9 bases fit TRBD1. This CDR3 is built from 16 residues. V dropped 4 bases and J dropped 3; count of bases not matched to a gene: 10. Looked up from germline, CDR1 is LGHDT and CDR2 is YNNKEL (reference sequence). The CDR3 loop reads CASSRSPPGQGYEQYF. DNA of the CDR3: TGTGCCAGCAGCCGGTCCCCTCCGGGACAGGGCTACGAGCAGTACTTC.

This clonotype was counted between two and nine times. The chain has TRBV6-1 and TRBJ2-7; 8 bases match TRBD1. V shed 5 bases, J shed 6 bases, and the junction held 6 bases outside the gene matches. This CDR3 has 13 residues. Germline CDR1 MNHNS, CDR2 SASEGT. The CDR3 region has the DNA TGTGCCAGCAGTAACCAACAGGGGGGCGAGCAGTACGTC. It yields the protein CASSNQQGGEQYV.

This clonotype came up a few times. This sequence joins TRBV7-2 and TRBJ1-1; 8 bases align to TRBD1. The V gene end was trimmed by 5 bases and the J gene end by 5 bases; junction bases not matched to a gene: 10. The CDR3 sequence is 15 residues long. The V gene's germline CDR1 is SGHTA and CDR2 FQGNSA. The DNA for the CDR3 is TGTGCCAGCAGCCCCAGACAGGGGCCTCTTACTGAAGCTTTCTTT. It specifies CASSPRQGPLTEAFF.

The chain couples TRBV7-8 to TRBJ2-7; D possibly matches TRBD1 or TRBD2 (5 bases each). Germline V CDR1 and CDR2: SGHVS, FQNEAQ. Trimming left V 1 base short and J 4 bases short, with 17 bases between. The CDR3 has 16 residues. The CDR3 sequence: CASSLVQGTGGYEQYV. CDR3 nucleotides: TGTGCCAGCAGCTTAGTTCAGGGAACGGGCGGGTACGAGCAGTACGTC.

This clonotype showed up many times. Since the CDR3 does not end with the conserved phenylalanine or tryptophan, this likely comes from a read error. No DNA is shown, since the ends of the CDR3 on it are uncertain; the CDR3 is the one TCRdb lists. This chain joins TRBV7-2 and TRBJ2-1; the table assigns TRBD2, which was not confirmed against the DNA. Germline values: CDR1 SGHTA, CDR2 FQGNSA. The CDR3 is 12 residues long, ends included. CDR3 loop: CASSARTSLYAI.

Many counts were recorded for this clonotype. The chain is built from TRBV29-1 and TRBJ2-1; tentatively, D is TRBD2 (7 bases). The germline CDR1 and CDR2 sequences are SQVTM and ANQGSEA. The CDR3 extends over 14 amino acids. V was cut by 3 bases and J by 2 bases, with 11 bases left in between. CDR3 DNA sequence: TGCAGCGTTGAGGGGCGGGGGCCCTACAATGAGCAGTTCTTC. It is translated as CSVEGRGPYNEQFF.

CDR3 DNA sequence: TGCGCCAGCAGCCAAGGTTTAGACCCATCGAACACTGAAGCTTTCTTT. It codes for CASSQGLDPSNTEAFF. V gene TRBV4-3 combines with J gene TRBJ1-1; D is uncertain. The CDR3 runs 16 residues. V gave up 1 base and J gave up 1 base, with 13 bases separating them. Germline CDR1 is LGHNA and CDR2 is YSLEER.

This clonotype occurred a few times. The chain is built from TRBV5-4 and TRBJ1-2; 7 nucleotides match TRBD1. Per germline, CDR1 SGHNT and CDR2 YYREEE (reference sequence). The trim removed 4 bases at V and 4 bases at J, leaving 13 bases unmatched. The CDR3 runs 16 residues. The CDR3: CASSDPTKGQIYGYTF. The CDR3 nucleotides are TGTGCCAGCAGCGACCCGACAAAGGGACAGATCTATGGCTACACCTTC.

Ten or more counts support this clonotype. The CDR3 DNA reads TGTGCCAGCAGGAGCGGGGGGAGCACAGATACGCAGTATTTT. Its translation: CASRSGGSTDTQYF. The chain employs TRBV6-5 and TRBJ2-3; 9 bases agree with TRBD2. The CDR3 length is 14 residues. Trimming took 6 bases from V and 0 from J; bases not matched to a gene: 1. Germline V CDR1 and CDR2: MNHEY, SVGAGI.

The rearrangement joins TRBV24-1 to TRBJ2-1, with 7 bases matching TRBD2. Germline V gives CDR1 KGHDR, CDR2 SFDVKD. This CDR3 comprises 15 residues. The V gene end was trimmed by 5 bases and the J gene end by 4 bases; junction bases not matched to a gene: 7. The CDR3 bases are TGTGCCACCAGTGCTTCCGGGACTACATACAATGAGCAGTTCTTC. Its protein product is CATSASGTTYNEQFF.

The rearrangement links TRBV20-1 to TRBJ1-1, with D maybe TRBD1 (5 bases). Germline V CDR1 and CDR2: DFQATT, SNEGSKA (reference sequence). V was pared by 7 bases and J by 2 bases, with 11 bases between. This CDR3 contains 12 residues. CDR3 residues: CSVPRANTEAFF. CDR3 coding DNA: TGCAGTGTCCCCAGGGCTAACACTGAAGCTTTCTTT.

This clonotype appeared a few times. The chain employs TRBV7-8 and TRBJ1-1; D perhaps matches TRBD1 (6 bases). Germline loops: CDR1 SGHVS, CDR2 FQNEAQ. Trimming removed 1 base at V and 4 bases at J, with 16 bases between. The CDR3 runs to 16 residues. CDR3 sequence reads: CASSLVRGGWGTEAFF. The CDR3 DNA follows: TGTGCCAGCAGCTTAGTTCGTGGGGGCTGGGGCACTGAAGCTTTCTTT.

This chain joins TRBV20-1 and TRBJ2-6; possible D gene TRBD1, 6 bases. V was clipped by 5 bases and J by 4 bases, with 18 bases between them. CDR1 and CDR2 from the germline V gene are DFQATT and SNEGSKA (reference sequence). This CDR3 contains 16 residues. The CDR3 protein is CSARDVTGLGANVLTF. The CDR3, as DNA: TGCAGTGCTCGGGACGTTACAGGGTTAGGGGCCAACGTCCTGACTTTC.

The chain combines TRBV18 with TRBJ1-1; D is ambiguous. This CDR3 is 12 amino acids long. From germline, CDR1 is KGHSH and CDR2 LQKENI. Trimming pared 3 bases from V and 5 bases from J, leaving 7 bases between. The CDR3 reads CASSPVKTEAFF. The CDR3 coding sequence is TGTGCCAGCTCACCTGTAAAGACTGAAGCTTTCTTT.

The chain couples TRBV4-3 to TRBJ1-2; D is uncertain. The CDR3 extends over 15 amino acids. CDR1 LGHNA and CDR2 YSLEER come from the germline V gene. The germline V and J ends were trimmed by 3 bases and 0 bases, with 11 bases remaining between them. In DNA, the CDR3 is TGCGCCAGCAGCCAGTACAGAGCAGCTAACTATGGCTACACCTTC. Translation: CASSQYRAANYGYTF.